Each of the 31 T cell receptor beta chains below was sequenced from the same sample in a study of T cell responses to AZD1222 COVID-19 vaccine. The assay was immunoSEQ multiplex PCR, and TCRdb's table has in-frame clones only and misses some. Of about 110,000 clones listed, 70% to 90% were seen once; the top ten hold about 7%. The sequencing used peripheral blood, collected on day 0 of AZD1222 vaccination. These receptors originate from an adult in good health.

The chain employs TRBV7-3 and TRBJ2-2; 9 positions agree with TRBD2. The CDR3 consists of 16 residues. Germline V CDR1 and CDR2: SGHTA, FQGTGA. With 6 bases clipped from V and 1 base from J, the junction kept 6 bases outside the gene matches. CDR3 in DNA: TGTGCCAGCAGTCTCCAAGCGGGAGGGAACACCGGGGAGCTGTTTTTT. It encodes CASSLQAGGNTGELFF.

V gene TRBV14 combines with J gene TRBJ1-2, with 7 nucleotides matching TRBD1. Per the germline V gene, CDR1 is SGHDN and CDR2 is FVKESK. The V gene end was trimmed by 0 bases and the J gene end by 4 bases; junction bases not matched to a gene: 5. The CDR3 is made up of 15 amino acids. The CDR3 sequence: CASSQEDRQGYGYTF. Here the CDR3 DNA reads TGTGCCAGCAGCCAAGAGGACCGACAGGGCTATGGCTACACCTTC.

This clone was observed a few times. This chain links TRBV11-2 with TRBJ1-3; D call uncertain. Trimming shortened V by 1 base and J by 4 bases, and 11 bases separated the two germline ends. The CDR3 covers 15 residues. From germline, CDR1 is SGHAT and CDR2 FQNNGV. This chain's CDR3 is CASSLVYAGGNTIYF. CDR3 DNA: TGTGCCAGCAGCTTAGTATATGCGGGCGGAAACACCATATATTTT.

This chain joins TRBV12-5 and TRBJ1-1; 7 bases agree with TRBD1. CDR3 length equals 14 residues. Trimming at V came to 5 bases and at J to 11 bases, leaving 14 bases not matched to a gene. Germline V gene sequence: CDR1 LGHNT, CDR2 FRNRAP. The CDR3 reads CASGPPGTAAPAFF. CDR3 bases: TGTGCTAGTGGTCCTCCCGGGACAGCAGCCCCCGCTTTCTTT. Combining the CDR3 with reference TRBV12-5 and TRBJ1-1 gives the whole variable domain DARVTQTPRHKVTEMGQEVTMRCQPILGHNTVFWYRQTMMQGLELLAYFRNRAPLDDSGMPKDRFSAEMPDATLATLKIQPSEPRDSAVYFCASGPPGTAAPAFFGQGTRLTVV.

This chain links TRBV27 with TRBJ2-1; 9 bases are shared with TRBD1. This CDR3 spans 16 amino acids. Germline trimming cut 0 bases from V and 7 bases from J; bases unmatched to any gene: 7. Germline loops: CDR1 MNHEY, CDR2 SMNVEV (reference sequence). CDR3 protein: CASSLSLGQGLNEQFF. In DNA, the CDR3 is TGTGCCAGCAGTTTATCTTTGGGACAGGGATTGAATGAGCAGTTCTTC.

This chain joins TRBV5-5 and TRBJ2-7; a possible D gene is TRBD2 (6 bases). The CDR3 totals 15 residues. The ends were cut back, 2 bases at V and 0 bases at J, with 12 bases in the middle. Germline V gene lookup returns CDR1 SGHKS and CDR2 YYEKEE (reference sequence). DNA of the CDR3: TGTGCCAGCAGCTTCACCGGGACTCGCTCCTACGAGCAGTACTTC. This sequence encodes CASSFTGTRSYEQYF.

The chain recombines TRBV28 with TRBJ1-1; 8 positions match TRBD1. In germline, CDR1 is MDHEN, CDR2 SYDVKM. The CDR3 loop spans 14 amino acids. Losses at the gene ends were 1 base for V and 5 bases for J; bases not matched to a gene: 3. CDR3 bases: TGTGCCAGCAGTTTATCTACAGGGGGGACTGAAGCTTTCTTT. Its translation: CASSLSTGGTEAFF.

The chain couples TRBV28 to TRBJ2-3; D is possibly TRBD1 (6 bases). Per the germline V gene, CDR1 is MDHEN and CDR2 is SYDVKM. The CDR3 is 14 amino acids. V lost 5 bases and J lost 2, with 11 bases in between. In nucleotides, the CDR3 is TGTGCCAGCAGTCCTCAGGGGTACACAGATACGCAGTATTTT. Its protein product is CASSPQGYTDTQYF.

This clone came up once. The rearrangement links TRBV19 to TRBJ2-2; D may be TRBD2 (5 bases). Germline V gene sequence: CDR1 LNHDA, CDR2 SQIVND (reference sequence). V was clipped by 3 bases and J by 5 bases, with 13 bases between them. The CDR3 contains 15 residues. CDR3 DNA sequence: TGTGCCAGTAGTATGGATGGGAGTTTTACCGGGGAGCTGTTTTTT. Translation: CASSMDGSFTGELFF.

V usage is TRBV7-3 and J usage is TRBJ2-5; 10 bases fit TRBD1. CDR3 length: 15 amino acids. Trimming at V came to 5 bases and at J to 5 bases, leaving 8 bases not matched to a gene. Per the germline V gene, CDR1 is SGHTA and CDR2 is FQGTGA. CDR3 residues: CASSRQGQGIETQYF. DNA for the CDR3: TGTGCCAGCAGCAGGCAGGGACAGGGGATCGAGACCCAGTACTTC.

The chain recombines TRBV6-2 or TRBV6-3 with TRBJ1-5, with 7 bases identical to TRBD1. Germline V gene data show CDR1 as MNHEY and CDR2 as SVGEGT. The J segment lost 2 bases and the V segment lost 2 bases, leaving 3 bases of the junction unmatched. The CDR3 spans 15 residues. The CDR3 reads CASSYPTGGNQPQHF. The CDR3 DNA sequence: TGTGCCAGCAGTTACCCCACAGGGGGCAATCAGCCCCAGCATTTT.

The J gene is TRBJ2-7, the V gene TRBV7-8, with D possibly being TRBD1 or TRBD2 (5 bases each). V was shortened by 5 bases and J by 2 bases, with 13 bases between the two germline ends. Germline-derived CDR1 and CDR2 are SGHVS and FQNEAQ. This CDR3 contains 14 residues. The CDR3 DNA follows: TGTGCCAGCAGCCCCCCCGGGACCGCCTACGAGCAGTACTTC. Translation: CASSPPGTAYEQYF. The full variable domain, completed using reference TRBV7-8 and TRBJ2-7, is GAGVSQSPRYKVAKRGQDVALRCDPISGHVSLFWYQQALGQGPEFLTYFQNEAQLDKSGLPSDRFFAERPEGSVSTLKIQRTQQEDSAVYLCASSPPGTAYEQYFGPGTRLTVT.

The CDR3 protein is CASSDPGQGTGELFF. CDR3 nucleotides: TGTGCCAGCAGCGACCCGGGACAGGGAACCGGGGAGCTGTTTTTT. The rearrangement uses TRBV25-1 and TRBJ2-2; 9 bases agree with TRBD1. Losses at the gene ends were 6 bases for V and 5 bases for J; bases not matched to a gene: 7. The germline gives CDR1 MGHDK, CDR2 SYGVNS. CDR3 length: 15 residues.

This chain links TRBV13 with TRBJ1-5; D remains unclear. Looked up from germline, CDR1 is PRHDT and CDR2 is FYEKMQ (reference sequence). V was clipped by 5 bases and J by 4 bases, with 12 bases between them. The length of the CDR3 is 14 residues. The CDR3 sequence is CASSASGGNQPQHF. In nucleotides, the CDR3 is TGTGCCAGCAGCGCATCCGGCGGTAATCAGCCCCAGCATTTT. Combining the CDR3 with reference TRBV13 and TRBJ1-5 gives the whole variable domain AAGVIQSPRHLIKEKRETATLKCYPIPRHDTVYWYQQGPGQDPQFLISFYEKMQSDKGSIPDRFSAQQFSDYHSELNMSSLELGDSALYFCASSASGGNQPQHFGDGTRLSIL.

The chain couples TRBV27 to TRBJ2-3, with 7 bases aligning to TRBD2. V gave up 2 bases and J gave up 5 bases; unmatched junction bases: 19. CDR3 length equals 19 residues. Germline-derived CDR1 and CDR2 are MNHEY and SMNVEV (reference sequence). CDR3 amino acids: CASSLIGLVGLGTGDTQYF. Written as DNA, the CDR3 is TGTGCCAGCAGTTTAATCGGACTAGTTGGTCTCGGGACGGGAGATACGCAGTATTTT.

This sequence joins TRBV5-5 and TRBJ1-2; no definite D call. V gave up 0 bases and J gave up 5 bases, with 11 bases separating them. CDR3 length: 14 residues. Looked up from germline, CDR1 is SGHKS and CDR2 is YYEKEE (reference sequence). CDR3 loop: CASSLDWAGYGYTF. DNA for the CDR3: TGTGCCAGCAGCTTGGATTGGGCTGGATATGGCTACACCTTC. The entire variable domain, with the rest obtained from reference TRBV5-5 and TRBJ1-2, is as follows: DAGVTQSPTHLIKTRGQQVTLRCSPISGHKSVSWYQQVLGQGPQFIFQYYEKEERGRGNFPDRFSARQFPNYSSELNVNALLLGDSALYLCASSLDWAGYGYTFGSGTRLTVV.

Only one count was recorded for this clone. In DNA form, the CDR3 reads TGCGCCAGCAGCTTGGACGGAGGATACAATGAGCAGTTCTTC. The encoded protein is CASSLDGGYNEQFF. The chain joins TRBV5-1 to TRBJ2-1; possibly TRBD2 for D (5 bases). This CDR3 contains 14 residues. Germline values: CDR1 SGHRS, CDR2 YFSETQ. The V gene lost 0 bases and the J gene lost 4 bases, with 8 bases spanning the gap.

The chain carries TRBV28 and TRBJ1-1; D remains ambiguous. The CDR3 contains 14 residues. Trimming stripped 2 bases from V and 2 bases from J, with 9 bases between. Germline values: CDR1 MDHEN, CDR2 SYDVKM. CDR3 region: CASSLVLQNTEAFF. The CDR3 region has the DNA TGTGCCAGCAGTTTAGTACTACAAAACACTGAAGCTTTCTTT.

This chain uses TRBV7-3 with TRBJ2-1, with TRBD2 matching over 13 bases. CDR3 size: 14 residues. Trimming took 2 bases from V and 15 from J; bases not matched to a gene: 7. CDR1 SGHTA and CDR2 FQGTGA come from the germline V gene. CDR3 protein: CASSLDRTSGSPFF. Written as DNA, the CDR3 is TGTGCCAGCAGCTTAGATCGGACTAGCGGGAGTCCGTTCTTC.

The genes are TRBV29-1 and TRBJ2-5; unclear D gene. Germline V lookup: CDR1 SQVTM, CDR2 ANQGSEA. Trimming shortened V by 6 bases and J by 4 bases, and 18 bases separated the two germline ends. The CDR3 loop spans 14 amino acids. The CDR3, as DNA: TGCAGCGTCCTAGGTGGTAGGGCCTTAGAGACCCAGTACTTC. The encoded protein is CSVLGGRALETQYF.

CDR3 amino acids: CASSPRDRFNQPQHF. CDR3 nucleotide sequence: TGTGCCAGCAGTCCCAGGGACAGGTTTAATCAGCCCCAGCATTTT. This chain links TRBV28 with TRBJ1-5; 8 positions match TRBD1. The V gene's germline CDR1 is MDHEN and CDR2 SYDVKM. V lost 5 bases and J lost 4; bases outside the gene matches: 7. This CDR3 contains 15 residues.

The rearrangement joins TRBV27 to TRBJ2-3, with no clear D. V lost 4 bases to trimming and J lost 0 bases, with 14 bases between them. In germline, CDR1 is MNHEY, CDR2 SMNVEV (reference sequence). The CDR3 loop spans 16 amino acids. The CDR3 region is CASSSRVTPSTDTQYF. The CDR3 DNA follows: TGTGCCAGCAGTTCCCGCGTAACCCCTAGCACAGATACGCAGTATTTT.

V and J are TRBV7-3 and TRBJ1-2; no firm D call. The germline V and J ends were trimmed by 5 bases and 3 bases, with 7 bases remaining between them. The CDR3 length is 12 residues. CDR1 is SGHTA and CDR2 is FQGTGA in the germline V gene. The CDR3 spells CASSERDYGYTF. DNA for the CDR3: TGTGCCAGCAGCGAAAGGGACTATGGCTACACCTTC.

The chain joins TRBV27 to TRBJ2-5; 14 bases line up with TRBD2. The V gene's germline CDR1 is MNHEY and CDR2 SMNVEV (reference sequence). The CDR3 loop spans 14 amino acids. The ends lost 6 bases at V and 5 bases at J; junction bases unmatched: 2. In DNA form, the CDR3 reads TGTGCCAGCAGCCGACTAGCGGGAGGGGAGACCCAGTACTTC. Its translation is CASSRLAGGETQYF.

This chain links TRBV19 with TRBJ2-1; D is possibly TRBD1 or TRBD2 (5 bases each). The CDR3 is 16 residues long. Germline V gene lookup returns CDR1 LNHDA and CDR2 SQIVND (reference sequence). Between the trimmed V and J ends, which lost 4 bases and 4 bases, there was a span of 17 bases. DNA for the CDR3: TGTGCCAGTAGTAACACCGGGACCCAGGATTACAATGAGCAGTTCTTC. Protein sequence: CASSNTGTQDYNEQFF.

The chain joins TRBV28 to TRBJ1-1; D unclear. The CDR3 is 14 amino acids. Trimming took off 2 bases at V and 0 bases at J, with 7 bases between the two ends. Germline V lookup: CDR1 MDHEN, CDR2 SYDVKM. CDR3 nucleotides: TGTGCCAGCAGTTTAGTCAGGTTGAACACTGAAGCTTTCTTT. Translated: CASSLVRLNTEAFF. The variable domain in full, with the rest retrieved from reference TRBV28 and TRBJ1-1, is DVKVTQSSRYLVKRTGEKVFLECVQDMDHENMFWYRQDPGLGLRLIYFSYDVKMKEKGDIPEGYSVSREKKERFSLILESASTNQTSMYLCASSLVRLNTEAFFGQGTRLTVV.

This rearrangement joins TRBV3-1 (or the pseudogene TRBV3-2) to TRBJ2-7; 11 bases align to TRBD2. The CDR3 runs to 18 residues. Germline loops: CDR1 LGHDT, CDR2 YNNKEL (reference sequence). With V trimmed by 5 bases and J by 3 bases, 15 bases remained unmatched. The CDR3 sequence: CASSEGASGRPNGYEQYF. CDR3 sequence (DNA): TGTGCCAGCAGCGAAGGGGCTAGCGGGAGGCCCAATGGCTACGAGCAGTACTTC.

The chain employs TRBV7-6 and TRBJ2-1; D ambiguous. Per germline, CDR1 SGHVS and CDR2 FNYEAQ. The CDR3 length is 14 residues. The V and J ends lost 3 bases and 7 bases respectively, with 13 bases between them. CDR3 loop: CASSLAANGNEQFF. CDR3 in DNA: TGTGCCAGCAGCTTGGCGGCAAATGGGAATGAGCAGTTCTTC.

The J gene is TRBJ2-2, the V gene TRBV7-3; 8 bases map to TRBD1. The CDR3 runs to 14 residues. V shed 5 bases, J shed 4 bases, and the junction held 3 bases outside the gene matches. Per germline, CDR1 SGHTA and CDR2 FQGTGA. The CDR3, as DNA: TGTGCCAGCAGCCGCGACAGGGGCACCGGGGAGCTGTTTTTT. As protein: CASSRDRGTGELFF.

This clone was recorded only once. The rearrangement links TRBV5-6 to TRBJ1-6, with unresolved D. The CDR3 totals 15 residues. Between the trimmed V and J ends, which lost 2 bases and 2 bases, there was a span of 8 bases. CDR1 is SGHDT and CDR2 is YYEEEE in the germline V gene. The CDR3 loop reads CASSFREAYNSPLHF. CDR3 DNA: TGTGCCAGCAGCTTCCGGGAGGCCTATAATTCACCCCTCCACTTT.

The chain links TRBV14 to TRBJ2-6; the D is unclear. The germline gives CDR1 SGHDN, CDR2 FVKESK. The CDR3 is made up of 17 amino acids. Trimming took off 4 bases at V and 1 base at J, with 14 bases between the two ends. In DNA, the CDR3 is TGTGCCAGCAGCCGGAACGGGTGGGGATCTGGGGCCAACGTCCTGACTTTC. Its translation: CASSRNGWGSGANVLTF.